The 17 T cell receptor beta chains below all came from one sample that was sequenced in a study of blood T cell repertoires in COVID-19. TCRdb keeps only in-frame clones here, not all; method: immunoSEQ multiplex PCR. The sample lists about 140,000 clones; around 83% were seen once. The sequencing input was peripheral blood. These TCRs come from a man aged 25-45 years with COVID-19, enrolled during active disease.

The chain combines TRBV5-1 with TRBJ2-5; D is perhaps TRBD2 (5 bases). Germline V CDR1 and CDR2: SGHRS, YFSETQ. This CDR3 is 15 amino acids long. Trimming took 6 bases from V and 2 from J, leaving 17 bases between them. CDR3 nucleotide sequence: TGCGCCAGCACCCCCCGGAGCGGCTATCAAGAGACCCAGTACTTC. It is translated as CASTPRSGYQETQYF.

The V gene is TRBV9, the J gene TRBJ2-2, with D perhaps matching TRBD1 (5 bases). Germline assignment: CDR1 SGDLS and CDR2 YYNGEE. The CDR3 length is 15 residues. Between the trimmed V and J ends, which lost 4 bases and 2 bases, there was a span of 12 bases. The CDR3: CASSPKTENTGELFF. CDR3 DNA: TGTGCCAGCAGCCCCAAGACAGAAAACACCGGGGAGCTGTTTTTT. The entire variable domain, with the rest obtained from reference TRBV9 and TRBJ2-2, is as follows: DSGVTQTPKHLITATGQRVTLRCSPRSGDLSVYWYQQSLDQGLQFLIQYYNGEERAKGNILERFSAQQFPDLHSELNLSSLELGDSALYFCASSPKTENTGELFFGEGSRLTVL.

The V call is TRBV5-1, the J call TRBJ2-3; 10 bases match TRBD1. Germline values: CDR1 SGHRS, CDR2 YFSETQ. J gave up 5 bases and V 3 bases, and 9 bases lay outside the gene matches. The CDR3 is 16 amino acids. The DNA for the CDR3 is TGCGCCAGCAGCTCAATGACAGGGGGCGGGATAGATACGCAGTATTTT. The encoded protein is CASSSMTGGGIDTQYF.

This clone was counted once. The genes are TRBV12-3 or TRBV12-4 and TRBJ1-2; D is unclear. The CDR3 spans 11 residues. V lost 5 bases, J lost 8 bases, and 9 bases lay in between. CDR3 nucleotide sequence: TGTGCCAGCAGTCGTACGGAGGGCTACACCTTC. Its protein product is CASSRTEGYTF.

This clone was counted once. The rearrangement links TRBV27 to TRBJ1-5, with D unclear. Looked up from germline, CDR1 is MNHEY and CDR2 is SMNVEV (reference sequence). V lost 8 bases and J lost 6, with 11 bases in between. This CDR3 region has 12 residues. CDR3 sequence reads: CASRAGGQPQHF. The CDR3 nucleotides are TGTGCCAGCCGCGCCGGTGGTCAGCCCCAGCATTTT.

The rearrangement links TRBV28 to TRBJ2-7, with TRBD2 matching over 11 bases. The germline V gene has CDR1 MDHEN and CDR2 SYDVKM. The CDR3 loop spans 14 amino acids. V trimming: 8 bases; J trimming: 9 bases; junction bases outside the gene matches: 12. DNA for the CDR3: TGTGCCAGCCGGACCGGGACTAGCGGTTTAGGGCAGTACTTC. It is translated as CASRTGTSGLGQYF.

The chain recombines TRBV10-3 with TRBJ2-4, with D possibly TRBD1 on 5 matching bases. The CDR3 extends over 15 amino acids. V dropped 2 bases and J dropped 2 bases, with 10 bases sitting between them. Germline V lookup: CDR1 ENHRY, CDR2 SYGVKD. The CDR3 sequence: CAISEAGFSKNIQYF. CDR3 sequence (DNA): TGTGCCATCAGTGAGGCAGGGTTCTCCAAAAACATTCAGTACTTC.

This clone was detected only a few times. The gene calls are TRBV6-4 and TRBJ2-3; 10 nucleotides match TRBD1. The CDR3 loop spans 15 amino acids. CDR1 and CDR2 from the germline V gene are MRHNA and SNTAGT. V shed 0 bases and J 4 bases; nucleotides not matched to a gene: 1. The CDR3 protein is CASSDSGQGPDTQYF. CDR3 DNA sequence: TGTGCCAGCAGTGACTCGGGACAGGGGCCAGATACGCAGTATTTT.

The CDR3 coding sequence is TGCGCCAGCAGCCCCGGGACTAGCGACACAGATACGCAGTATTTT. Amino acid sequence: CASSPGTSDTDTQYF. The V gene is TRBV5-1, the J gene TRBJ2-3; 10 bases align to TRBD2. The CDR3 sequence is 15 residues long. The germline V gene has CDR1 SGHRS and CDR2 YFSETQ. V gave up 4 bases and J gave up 2 bases; unmatched junction bases: 4. The variable domain in full, with the rest retrieved from reference TRBV5-1 and TRBJ2-3, is KAGVTQTPRYLIKTRGQQVTLSCSPISGHRSVSWYQQTPGQGLQFLFEYFSETQRNKGNFPGRFSGRQFSNSRSEMNVSTLELGDSALYLCASSPGTSDTDTQYFGPGTRLTVL.

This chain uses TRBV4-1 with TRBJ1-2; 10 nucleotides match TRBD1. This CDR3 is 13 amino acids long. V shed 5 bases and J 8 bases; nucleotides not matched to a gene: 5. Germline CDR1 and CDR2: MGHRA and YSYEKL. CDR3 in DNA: TGCGCCAGCAGCGGGGGACAGGGGAGAGGCTACACCTTC. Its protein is CASSGGQGRGYTF.

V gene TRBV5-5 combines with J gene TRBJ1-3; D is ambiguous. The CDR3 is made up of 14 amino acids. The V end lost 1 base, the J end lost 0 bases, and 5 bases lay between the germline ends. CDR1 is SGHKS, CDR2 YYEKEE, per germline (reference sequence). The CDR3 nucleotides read TGTGCCAGCAGCTTGTATAGCTCTGGAAACACCATATATTTT. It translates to CASSLYSSGNTIYF.

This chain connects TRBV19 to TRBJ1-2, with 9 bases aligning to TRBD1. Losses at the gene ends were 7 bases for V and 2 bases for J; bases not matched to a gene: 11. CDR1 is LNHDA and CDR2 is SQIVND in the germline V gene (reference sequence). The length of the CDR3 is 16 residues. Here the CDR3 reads CASTLGQGTANYGYTF. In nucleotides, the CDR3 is TGTGCCAGTACGCTGGGACAGGGAACTGCCAACTATGGCTACACCTTC. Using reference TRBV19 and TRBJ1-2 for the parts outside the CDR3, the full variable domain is DGGITQSPKYLFRKEGQNVTLSCEQNLNHDAMYWYRQDPGQGLRLIYYSQIVNDFQKGDIAEGYSVSREKKESFPLTVTSAQKNPTAFYLCASTLGQGTANYGYTFGSGTRLTVV.

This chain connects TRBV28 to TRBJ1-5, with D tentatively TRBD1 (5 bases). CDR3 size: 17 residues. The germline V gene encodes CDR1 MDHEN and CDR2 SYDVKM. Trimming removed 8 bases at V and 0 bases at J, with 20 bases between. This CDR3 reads CASSFPGGWSSNQPQHF. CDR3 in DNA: TGTGCCAGCTCATTCCCCGGGGGGTGGTCTAGCAATCAGCCCCAGCATTTT. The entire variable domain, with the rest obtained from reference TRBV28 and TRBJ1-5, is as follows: DVKVTQSSRYLVKRTGEKVFLECVQDMDHENMFWYRQDPGLGLRLIYFSYDVKMKEKGDIPEGYSVSREKKERFSLILESASTNQTSMYLCASSFPGGWSSNQPQHFGDGTRLSIL.

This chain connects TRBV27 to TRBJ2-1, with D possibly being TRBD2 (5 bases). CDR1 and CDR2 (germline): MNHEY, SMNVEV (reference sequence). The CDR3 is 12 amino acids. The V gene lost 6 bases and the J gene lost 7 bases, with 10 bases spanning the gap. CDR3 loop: CASSREGNEQFF. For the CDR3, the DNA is TGTGCCAGCAGCCGGGAAGGGAATGAGCAGTTCTTC.

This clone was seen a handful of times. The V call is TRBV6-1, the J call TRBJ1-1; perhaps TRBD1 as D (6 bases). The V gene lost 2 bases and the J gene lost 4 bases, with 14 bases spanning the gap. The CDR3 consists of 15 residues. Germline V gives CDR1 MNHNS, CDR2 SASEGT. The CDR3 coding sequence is TGTGCCAGCAGTGAATCACCGGGGGGGGCCACTGAAGCTTTCTTT. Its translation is CASSESPGGATEAFF.

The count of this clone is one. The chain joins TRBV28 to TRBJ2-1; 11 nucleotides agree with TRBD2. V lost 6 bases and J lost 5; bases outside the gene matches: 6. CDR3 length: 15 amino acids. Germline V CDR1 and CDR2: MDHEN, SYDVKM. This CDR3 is CASSRGTSGHNEQFF. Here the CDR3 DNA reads TGTGCCAGCAGCCGAGGGACTAGCGGTCACAATGAGCAGTTCTTC.

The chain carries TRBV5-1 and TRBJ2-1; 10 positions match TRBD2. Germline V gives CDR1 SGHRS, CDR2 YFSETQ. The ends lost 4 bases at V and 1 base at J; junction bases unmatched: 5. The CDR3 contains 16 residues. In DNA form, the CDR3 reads TGCGCCAGCAGCCCCAATAGCGGGAGGTCCTACAATGAGCAGTTCTTC. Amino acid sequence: CASSPNSGRSYNEQFF.